The 9 T cell receptor beta chains presented below share a single source sample, sequenced in a study of cytomegalovirus exposure and HLA in healthy donors. Amplification used 60 Vbeta primers and 13 Jbeta primers. This table comes from immunoSEQ multiplex PCR, and its TCRdb copy is limited to in-frame clones, with some not included. The sample includes fewer than 130,000 clones. Sequences were obtained from PBMCs. The source is a man aged 50 to 59 in good health and CMV-seronegative.

The chain joins TRBV12-5 to TRBJ1-1; 7 nucleotides align to TRBD1. The V segment lost 4 bases and the J segment 3 bases; nucleotides outside the gene matches: 2. Germline V gene lookup returns CDR1 LGHNT and CDR2 FRNRAP. There are 13 residues in the CDR3. The CDR3 bases are TGTGCTAGTGGTTCAGACAGGGACACTGAAGCTTTCTTT. Translation gives CASGSDRDTEAFF.

CDR3 sequence reads: CASSSSSGGLNEQYF. CDR3 sequence (DNA): TGCGCCAGCAGTTCATCTAGCGGGGGTTTGAACGAGCAGTACTTC. This chain connects TRBV10-1 to TRBJ2-7; 10 bases line up with TRBD2. Unmatched junction bases numbered 9, after V lost 5 bases and J lost 5 bases. The CDR3 extends over 15 amino acids. In germline, CDR1 is WNHNN, CDR2 SYGVQD (reference sequence).

The CDR3 here is CASSRDMDGNTIYF. The CDR3, as DNA: TGTGCCAGCTCTCGGGACATGGATGGAAACACCATATATTTT. This chain links TRBV18 with TRBJ1-3; the D gene is possibly TRBD1 (6 bases). The CDR3 totals 14 residues. CDR1 is KGHSH and CDR2 is LQKENI in the germline V gene. With 6 bases removed from V and 3 bases from J, the gap between germline ends came to 12 bases.

The chain uses TRBV7-9 and TRBJ1-3; possible D gene TRBD1, 6 bases. Trimming left V 5 bases short and J 4 bases short, with 15 bases between. The CDR3 extends over 15 amino acids. Looked up from germline, CDR1 is SEHNR and CDR2 is FQNEAQ (reference sequence). CDR3 in amino acids: CASSQTGMQGNTIYF. For the CDR3, the DNA is TGTGCCAGCAGCCAAACAGGGATGCAAGGAAACACCATATATTTT.

The chain carries TRBV4-3 and TRBJ2-1; D is perhaps TRBD2 (6 bases). In germline, CDR1 is LGHNA, CDR2 YSLEER. The CDR3 runs to 16 residues. V was trimmed by 4 bases and J by 3 bases, leaving 16 bases between them. The CDR3 coding sequence is TGCGCCAGCAGCCTAGGGCGGGGATCATACTACAATGAGCAGTTCTTC. Translated, it gives CASSLGRGSYYNEQFF.

The rearrangement links TRBV30 to TRBJ1-2; a possible D gene is TRBD1 (5 bases). V was pared by 4 bases and J by 6 bases, with 15 bases between. CDR1 GTSNPN and CDR2 SVGIG come from the germline V gene (reference sequence). There are 13 residues in the CDR3. The CDR3 here is CAWNPHQGHGYTF. CDR3 DNA: TGTGCCTGGAACCCCCATCAGGGCCATGGCTACACCTTC. The whole variable domain, filled in from reference TRBV30 and TRBJ1-2, reads SQTIHQWPATLVQPVGSPLSLECTVEGTSNPNLYWYRQAAGRGLQLLFYSVGIGQISSEVPQNLSASRPQDRQFILSSKKLLLSDSGFYLCAWNPHQGHGYTFGSGTRLTVV.

This chain connects TRBV19 to TRBJ1-2; 10 bases fit TRBD1. This CDR3 is 14 amino acids long. Germline V lookup: CDR1 LNHDA, CDR2 SQIVND (reference sequence). The junction had 3 bases not matched to a gene; V was cut back by 5 bases and J by 3 bases. The chain's CDR3 is CASSADRGDYGYTF. CDR3 sequence (DNA): TGTGCCAGTAGTGCGGACAGGGGGGACTATGGCTACACCTTC.

The chain joins TRBV5-6 to TRBJ1-6, with 7 bases fitting TRBD1. The V and J ends lost 0 bases and 1 base, in that order; junction bases with no gene match: 1. CDR3 length: 16 residues. The germline CDR1 and CDR2 sequences are SGHDT and YYEEEE. CDR3 sequence: CASSLDRGSYNSPLHF. CDR3 DNA: TGTGCCAGCAGCTTGGACAGGGGATCCTATAATTCACCCCTCCACTTT.

J is TRBJ1-1 and V is TRBV4-3; maybe TRBD1 (6 bases). The CDR3 covers 16 residues. In germline, CDR1 is LGHNA, CDR2 YSLEER. V lost 0 bases and J lost 5, with 16 bases in between. The CDR3 DNA reads as TGCGCCAGCAGCCAAGATCTCACAGGGAAGGGGACTGAAGCTTTCTTT. Its protein product is CASSQDLTGKGTEAFF.